This is a list of T cell receptor beta chains from one sample in a study of T cell responses to AZD1222 COVID-19 vaccine. Profiled with immunoSEQ multiplex PCR; TCRdb holds only in-frame clones, not every one. The profile shows roughly 56,000 clones, 81% of them singletons. This specimen consisted of peripheral blood, obtained 28 days after the second AZD1222 dose. Receptors were obtained from an adult who received the AZD1222 COVID-19 vaccine. Both conserved end residues are trimmed from each CDR3.

cdr3_aa j_call v_call
ASSPLGGSMNTEAF TRBJ1-1 TRBV9
ASSMGSNQPQH TRBJ1-5 TRBV14
ASSSPGQGLYEQY TRBJ2-7 TRBV27
ASSSSGRAYNEQF TRBJ2-1 TRBV28
ASSLAVYNEQF TRBJ2-1 TRBV7-2
AISEDGKGSGGYT TRBJ1-2 TRBV10-3
ASSRQGRETQY TRBJ2-5 TRBV12-3/TRBV12-4
ASSDGLAGGYNEQF TRBJ2-1 TRBV5-1
ATSRPTRTDTQY TRBJ2-3 TRBV15
ASSVGPGGWADTGELF TRBJ2-2 TRBV9
SVPDRGGGETQY TRBJ2-5 TRBV29-1
SVGGGGYGYT TRBJ1-2 TRBV29-1
ASSEGRGQMTALGTEAF TRBJ1-1 TRBV6-1
ASSFRGYEQF TRBJ2-1 TRBV5-6
ASTTGPNTEAF TRBJ1-1 TRBV28
ASYGSSYTDTQY TRBJ2-3 TRBV6-5
ASSERTRQETQY TRBJ2-5 TRBV10-1
ASITSGTPTEAF TRBJ1-1 TRBV19
SVEEGGLGGKLF TRBJ1-4 TRBV29-1
ASSPTSGGSYEQY TRBJ2-7 TRBV7-2
ASSLSSSYEQY TRBJ2-7 TRBV11-2
ASTARFYGYT TRBJ1-2 TRBV28
ASSYSSGGPGETQY TRBJ2-5 TRBV6-6
ATSSGRGGGYT TRBJ1-2 TRBV24-1
ASSIGHCYGYT TRBJ1-2 TRBV21-1
ASSVSGVSYEQY TRBJ2-7 TRBV9
SVEVMLTGVSYNEQF TRBJ2-1 TRBV29-1
AWSVVRYEQY TRBJ2-7 TRBV30
ASSQYGTGQSPLH TRBJ1-6 TRBV4-3
ASGLLLRAGDAGNTIY TRBJ1-3 TRBV12-5
ASGTTAGGSYEQY TRBJ2-7 TRBV7-2
AISESPGLSLYGYT TRBJ1-2 TRBV10-3
ASREDGWTGLAGGSNTGELF TRBJ2-2 TRBV19
ASSRVGGGDTGELF TRBJ2-2 TRBV7-2
AWRRPGLALVETQY TRBJ2-5 TRBV30
ASSQGGRGYT TRBJ1-2 TRBV14
ASSLGGLNHEQF TRBJ2-1 TRBV7-9
AAGAGGSYEQY TRBJ2-7 TRBV19
ASSASPGYEQY TRBJ2-7 TRBV7-2
ASSLTITDTQY TRBJ2-3 TRBV7-3
ASSLTILSYYQETQY TRBJ2-5 TRBV5-5
ASSLSGRAGANVLT TRBJ2-6 TRBV28
AWSVRGDLYEQY TRBJ2-7 TRBV30
ASSQGQGLAKNIQY TRBJ2-4 TRBV6-6
ASIKGLAVPFGFLTEQF TRBJ2-1 TRBV21-1
AWSVGQWQADTGELF TRBJ2-2 TRBV30
ASSPSGAETQY TRBJ2-5 TRBV19
ASSSEMGEQY TRBJ2-7 TRBV5-1
ASSLTNGAYNEQF TRBJ2-1 TRBV7-3
ATSGGQGASYGYT TRBJ1-2 TRBV15
AWSGGVADTQY TRBJ2-3 TRBV30
ASSPPREVSWISTDTQY TRBJ2-3 TRBV18